This T cell receptor (beta chain) was recovered during a study of CD8+ T cells in alopecia areata. With respect to this clone: Its matching antigen is unknown.

The CDR3 extends over 12 amino acids. CDR1 is LGHNA and CDR2 is YNFKEQ in the germline V gene. Trimming removed 3 bases at V and 8 bases at J, with 5 bases between. Study-wide points: Normal-skin resident alphabeta T cells also appear among scalp sample sequences. Against the mouse data, patients shared TCRs less clearly, possibly for HLA reasons. In lesional scalp, particularly from alopecia totalis/universalis, clonality was higher than in normal scalp.

Samples from alopecia areata patients were lesional scalp punch biopsies and peripheral blood. Investigators isolated RNA and reverse transcribed it into cDNA to act as the sequencing template. The repertoire was sequenced with immunoSEQ multiplex PCR; TCRdb's copy has only in-frame clones and lacks some. This sample has over 100,000 clones, with almost 50% found just once. The receptor's source is a human donor with alopecia areata. This chain links TRBV4-2 with TRBJ1-6; D gene ambiguous. Sequencing was performed on CD8+ T cells sorted from blood, taken at week 0. The CDR3 bases are TGTGCCAGCAGCCAGGCGGATTCACCCCTCCACTTT. Amino acid sequence: CASSQADSPLHF.